Following are 31 T cell receptor beta chains from one sample sequenced in a study of blood T cells in healthy people across ages. Using a J-beta primer mix together with a sample-barcoded 5' primer, a second PCR was run for about 6 to 11 cycles. TCRdb reprocessed the 5' RACE reads via MiXCR and lists one record per CDR3 protein. Altogether approximately 1.5 million distinct CDR3 sequences are present, about 32% being singletons, with the ten largest covering about 10%. Sequenced sample: blood. The receptors stem from a woman under 40 in good health.

This clonotype was counted a few times. V is TRBV7-9 and J is TRBJ1-6, with a possible D match to TRBD1 (5 bases). Germline loops: CDR1 SEHNR, CDR2 FQNEAQ (reference sequence). The CDR3 contains 16 residues. V was cut by 5 bases and J by 8 bases, with 19 bases left in between. The CDR3 nucleotides read TGTGCCAGCAGCCCCATCGGAGGGGCGATTTATTCACCCCTCCACTTT. It specifies CASSPIGGAIYSPLHF.

The gene calls are TRBV7-2 and TRBJ2-5, with TRBD1 identical over 7 bases. CDR1 SGHTA and CDR2 FQGNSA come from the germline V gene. CDR3 length: 15 amino acids. After removal of 0 bases from V and 4 bases from J, the junction contained 5 bases not matched to a gene. CDR3 sequence: CASSLANRGRETQYF. CDR3 coding DNA: TGTGCCAGCAGCTTAGCCAACAGGGGACGAGAGACCCAGTACTTC.

This clonotype has ten or more counts. The V and J genes are TRBV20-1 and TRBJ2-1, with D uncertain. This CDR3 region has 14 residues. V lost 6 bases to trimming and J lost 0 bases, with 12 bases between them. Looked up from germline, CDR1 is DFQATT and CDR2 is SNEGSKA (reference sequence). In DNA, the CDR3 is TGCAGTGCGTTGACTTACAACTCCTACAATGAGCAGTTCTTC. Translation gives CSALTYNSYNEQFF.

The chain recombines TRBV6-6 with TRBJ2-7; D is ambiguous. Germline-derived CDR1 and CDR2 are MNHNY and SVGAGI (reference sequence). Trimming removed 2 bases from V and 2 bases from J, with 13 bases in between. The CDR3 has 15 amino acids. The CDR3 DNA reads as TGTGCCAGCAGTTACGCCGCCGAGGAGCCCTACGAGCAGTACTTC. Translating it yields CASSYAAEEPYEQYF.

The chain carries TRBV7-9 and TRBJ1-1; D not certain. CDR1 and CDR2 from the germline V gene are SEHNR and FQNEAQ (reference sequence). The ends were cut back, 5 bases at V and 5 bases at J, with 12 bases in the middle. The CDR3 has 13 residues. In DNA, the CDR3 is TGTGCCAGCAGCGTCCTTCAGGAGACTGAAGCTTTCTTT. Translating it yields CASSVLQETEAFF.

At least ten counts were recorded for this clonotype. The chain is built from TRBV6-1 and TRBJ1-6; unclear D gene. This CDR3 comprises 12 residues. The V end lost 4 bases, the J end lost 5 bases, and 3 bases lay between the germline ends. Germline V gene sequence: CDR1 MNHNS, CDR2 SASEGT. As DNA, the CDR3 is TGTGCCAGCAGTGGGAATAATTCACCCCTCCACTTT. Its translation is CASSGNNSPLHF.

This chain joins TRBV4-1 and TRBJ2-1; 11 nucleotides agree with TRBD2. Germline V gene lookup returns CDR1 MGHRA and CDR2 YSYEKL. The CDR3 has 14 amino acids. J lost 14 bases, V lost 5 bases, and 11 bases had no gene match. The CDR3 here is CASSSSGGAGEEFF. CDR3 coding DNA: TGCGCCAGCAGCAGTAGCGGGGGGGCTGGGGAGGAGTTCTTC.

The chain carries TRBV27 and TRBJ2-1; D is perhaps TRBD2 (6 bases). The CDR3 has 15 residues. V was cut by 5 bases and J by 0 bases, with 11 bases left in between. CDR1 is MNHEY, CDR2 SMNVEV, per germline (reference sequence). The CDR3 sequence: CASSRLGSSYNEQFF. The CDR3 DNA is TGTGCCAGCAGTAGACTCGGGAGCTCCTACAATGAGCAGTTCTTC.

Turning to this clonotype: The junction departs from germline at one end; a sequencing error may be responsible. The rearrangement joins TRBV18 to TRBJ1-1; tentatively, D is TRBD1 (5 bases). This CDR3 has 15 amino acids. Germline CDR1 and CDR2: KGHSH and LQKENI. For the CDR3, the DNA is TGTGCCAGCTCCCAAACCTCAGGGCACCAAACTGAGGCTTTCTTT. Translation: CASSQTSGHQTEAFF.

The table lists this clonotype with a few counts. J is TRBJ2-1 and V is TRBV20-1, with 8 bases lining up with TRBD1. The CDR3 totals 15 residues. The germline V gene encodes CDR1 DFQATT and CDR2 SNEGSKA (reference sequence). V was clipped by 6 bases and J by 5 bases; unmatched bases: 12. CDR3 sequence reads: CSATTTGGGHNEQFF. CDR3 sequence (DNA): TGCAGTGCAACCACTACAGGGGGAGGACACAATGAGCAGTTCTTC.

Ten or more counts support this clonotype. The gene calls are TRBV10-3 and TRBJ1-1; D not certain. V shed 2 bases and J shed 0 bases, with 7 bases lying between them. The germline V gene has CDR1 ENHRY and CDR2 SYGVKD. The CDR3 totals 14 residues. The CDR3 bases are TGTGCCATCAGTGAGAGGGATTTGAACACTGAAGCTTTCTTT. Amino acids: CAISERDLNTEAFF.

The V call is TRBV4-1, the J call TRBJ1-5; no reliable D call. The V end lost 0 bases, the J end lost 4 bases, and 10 bases lay between the germline ends. The CDR3 runs to 15 residues. Germline CDR1 reads MGHRA; CDR2 reads YSYEKL. The CDR3 reads CASSQDLTDNQPQHF. CDR3 sequence (DNA): TGCGCCAGCAGCCAAGATCTAACAGATAATCAGCCCCAGCATTTT.

This sequence joins TRBV20-1 and TRBJ2-3, with D perhaps TRBD2 (5 bases). Germline lookup yields CDR1 DFQATT and CDR2 SNEGSKA (reference sequence). There are 13 residues in the CDR3. The germline V and J ends were trimmed by 3 bases and 8 bases, with 15 bases remaining between them. This CDR3 reads CSASLVTGGTQYF. The DNA of the CDR3 is TGCAGTGCTAGCCTAGTAACCGGAGGTACGCAGTATTTT.

The chain has TRBV9 and TRBJ2-7, with D possibly being TRBD1 or TRBD2 (5 bases each). The CDR3 is 13 residues long. Per germline, CDR1 SGDLS and CDR2 YYNGEE. The V end was cut by 0 bases, the J end by 6 bases, with 10 bases between. The CDR3 protein is CASSVGGYTEQYF. The CDR3 DNA follows: TGTGCCAGCAGCGTAGGGGGGTATACCGAGCAGTACTTC. Full variable domain (outside the CDR3, taken from reference TRBV9 and TRBJ2-7): DSGVTQTPKHLITATGQRVTLRCSPRSGDLSVYWYQQSLDQGLQFLIQYYNGEERAKGNILERFSAQQFPDLHSELNLSSLELGDSALYFCASSVGGYTEQYFGPGTRLTVT.

A few counts support this clonotype. The chain links TRBV6-2 or TRBV6-3 to TRBJ1-2, with D possibly being TRBD1 (5 bases). This CDR3 has 13 residues. The V and J ends lost 4 bases and 2 bases respectively, with 8 bases between them. The germline V gene encodes CDR1 MNHEY and CDR2 SVGEGT. The CDR3 DNA reads TGTGCCAGCAGTTTGTGGGGCAACTATGGCTACACCTTC. Translation: CASSLWGNYGYTF.

The chain links TRBV4-1 to TRBJ1-1; D unclear. In germline, CDR1 is MGHRA, CDR2 YSYEKL. Trimming removed 4 bases at V and 5 bases at J, with 8 bases between. The CDR3 totals 12 residues. The CDR3 DNA reads as TGCGCCAGCAGCCTACGGGAGACTGAAGCTTTCTTT. Translated: CASSLRETEAFF.

The sample holds a few counts of this clonotype. The rearrangement uses TRBV6-6 and TRBJ1-4; 7 nucleotides agree with TRBD1. Germline CDR1 and CDR2: MNHNY and SVGAGI (reference sequence). V lost 2 bases to trimming and J lost 7 bases; unmatched junction nucleotides: 4. The CDR3 covers 14 residues. CDR3 in amino acids: CASSYQGGREKLFF. The DNA for the CDR3 is TGTGCCAGCAGTTACCAAGGGGGCCGTGAAAAACTGTTTTTT.

This clonotype came up a few times. V is TRBV2 and J is TRBJ2-5, with a possible D match to TRBD1 (6 bases). CDR1 and CDR2 from the germline V gene are SNHLY and FYNNEI. CDR3 length: 13 residues. V lost 7 bases and J 4 bases, leaving 13 bases between the germline ends. The CDR3 DNA reads as TGTGCCAGCATCAGGACAGTTGGAGAGACCCAGTACTTC. This encodes CASIRTVGETQYF.

This clonotype was seen a handful of times. The chain employs TRBV4-1 and TRBJ2-2; 7 bases are a match to TRBD1. The CDR3 consists of 14 residues. Trimming cost V 4 bases and J 6 bases; bases outside gene matches: 5. CDR1 and CDR2 from the germline V gene are MGHRA and YSYEKL. CDR3 residues: CASSPNQGAGELFF. The CDR3 DNA reads as TGCGCCAGCAGCCCCAACCAGGGGGCCGGGGAGCTGTTTTTT.

This clonotype has more than one count but fewer than ten. The chain has TRBV27 and TRBJ2-7; D possibly corresponds to TRBD2 (5 bases). The CDR3 length is 14 residues. The germline CDR1 and CDR2 sequences are MNHEY and SMNVEV (reference sequence). The V end was cut by 2 bases, the J end by 3 bases, with 11 bases between. Here the CDR3 reads CASSLRGNLYEQYF. CDR3 DNA: TGTGCCAGCAGTTTACGAGGGAACCTCTACGAGCAGTACTTC.

The V gene is TRBV6-1, the J gene TRBJ2-3, with a possible D match to TRBD1 (5 bases). Trimming took off 7 bases at V and 0 bases at J, with 14 bases between the two ends. Germline V gene lookup returns CDR1 MNHNS and CDR2 SASEGT. The CDR3 is 15 amino acids. CDR3 region: CASTRVGPSTDTQYF. The CDR3 DNA sequence: TGTGCCAGCACCAGAGTGGGGCCGAGCACAGATACGCAGTATTTT.

V is TRBV15 and J is TRBJ1-2, with D tentatively TRBD1 (5 bases). V was cut by 5 bases and J by 6 bases, with 19 bases left in between. There are 15 residues in the CDR3. Germline V lookup: CDR1 LNHNV, CDR2 YYDKDF (reference sequence). The CDR3 sequence: CATSPSKRGRNGYTF. DNA of the CDR3: TGTGCCACCAGCCCTAGTAAGCGGGGGAGGAATGGCTACACCTTC.

This clonotype turned up a few times. The V gene is TRBV20-1, the J gene TRBJ2-1; 10 bases match TRBD2. The CDR3 covers 16 residues. The V gene's germline CDR1 is DFQATT and CDR2 SNEGSKA (reference sequence). The ends lost 0 bases at V and 4 bases at J; junction bases unmatched: 6. This chain's CDR3 is CSARDFLAGGYNEQFF. The DNA of the CDR3 is TGCAGTGCTAGAGATTTTTTAGCGGGGGGTTACAATGAGCAGTTCTTC.

This chain's CDR3 is CASSLTGEIYNEQFF. The CDR3, as DNA: TGCGCCAGCAGCTTGACGGGGGAGATCTACAATGAGCAGTTCTTC. The chain carries TRBV5-1 and TRBJ2-1; D may be TRBD2 (6 bases). The V end was cut by 1 base, the J end by 3 bases, with 11 bases between. The CDR3 length is 15 residues. Germline CDR1 is SGHRS and CDR2 is YFSETQ. Full variable domain (outside the CDR3, taken from reference TRBV5-1 and TRBJ2-1): KAGVTQTPRYLIKTRGQQVTLSCSPISGHRSVSWYQQTPGQGLQFLFEYFSETQRNKGNFPGRFSGRQFSNSRSEMNVSTLELGDSALYLCASSLTGEIYNEQFFGPGTRLTVL.

The rearrangement uses TRBV9 and TRBJ1-2; 7 positions match TRBD1. CDR1 is SGDLS and CDR2 is YYNGEE in the germline V gene. The CDR3 length is 13 residues. V lost 2 bases to trimming and J lost 4 bases; unmatched junction nucleotides: 2. CDR3 amino acids: CASSVTGSYGYTF. CDR3 in DNA: TGTGCCAGCAGCGTGACAGGGTCCTATGGCTACACCTTC.

The CDR3 sequence: CASSERNSNEQFF. The CDR3 DNA is TGTGCCAGCAGTGAAAGAAACAGCAATGAGCAGTTCTTC. The chain is built from TRBV2 and TRBJ2-1; D not certain. V was pared by 2 bases and J by 6 bases, with 8 bases between. In germline, CDR1 is SNHLY, CDR2 FYNNEI. The length of the CDR3 is 13 residues.

The rearrangement joins TRBV7-8 to TRBJ2-5; 12 nucleotides agree with TRBD2. The V gene end was trimmed by 4 bases and the J gene end by 5 bases; junction bases not matched to a gene: 5. Germline loops: CDR1 SGHVS, CDR2 FQNEAQ. The CDR3 is 15 amino acids. Here the CDR3 DNA reads TGTGCCAGCAGCTGGACTAGCGGGGAGGGGGAGACCCAGTACTTC. Its translation is CASSWTSGEGETQYF.

There are a few counts of this clonotype. The CDR3 sequence: CASSLQRTSTMMQFF. The DNA for the CDR3 is TGTGCCAGCAGCTTACAGCGGACGAGTACAATGATGCAGTTCTTC. The chain links TRBV7-3 to TRBJ2-1, with D maybe TRBD2 (5 bases). The CDR3 covers 15 residues. Germline loops: CDR1 SGHTA, CDR2 FQGTGA. Trimming removed 2 bases at V and 12 bases at J, with 20 bases between. Full variable domain (missing parts from reference TRBV7-3 and TRBJ2-1): GAGVSQTPSNKVTEKGKYVELRCDPISGHTALYWYRQSLGQGPEFLIYFQGTGAADDSGLPNDRFFAVRPEGSVSTLKIQRTERGDSAVYLCASSLQRTSTMMQFFGPGTRLTVL.

Comments on this clonotype: Sequence at one end of the junction differs from germline and may be a read error. The chain links TRBV28 to TRBJ2-7, with 7 bases aligning to TRBD1. The CDR3 runs 14 residues. Germline CDR1 is MDHEN and CDR2 is SYDVKM. DNA for the CDR3: TGTGCCAGCAGGTCCGGGACAGCCGCCTACGGGCAGTACTTC. This sequence encodes CASRSGTAAYGQYF.

V gene TRBV28 combines with J gene TRBJ1-1, with TRBD1 as a possible D gene (5 bases). CDR1 is MDHEN, CDR2 SYDVKM, per germline. V was trimmed by 3 bases and J by 1 base, leaving 12 bases between them. This CDR3 region has 15 residues. The CDR3, as DNA: TGTGCCAGCAGTTTGAGGGTCGGACAGAACACTGAAGCTTTCTTT. This sequence encodes CASSLRVGQNTEAFF.

CDR3 nucleotide sequence: TGTGCCGTAAGACAGGGACAGAACACTGAAGCTTTCTTT. This gives the protein CAVRQGQNTEAFF. The chain couples TRBV10-3 to TRBJ1-1; 7 positions agree with TRBD1. There are 13 residues in the CDR3. Germline CDR1 and CDR2: ENHRY and SYGVKD. V lost 11 bases to trimming and J lost 1 base; unmatched junction nucleotides: 7.